This passage covers 26 T cell receptor beta chains from one sample sequenced in a study of regulatory T cells in long-lasting Graves disease. The sample's time point: newly diagnosed GD, antithyroid drugs for less than 3 months. RNA from PBMCs was the source of the TCR library. Arm-PCR of CDR3 regions with iRepertoire HTBI primers generated TCR beta libraries. TCRdb ran MiXCR on the multiplex PCR reads and lists one entry per CDR3 protein. The data show 400,000 to 500,000 distinct CDR3 sequences, around 17% seen once. These data were also reused for a study on T cells in Graves' hyperthyroidism and ophthalmopathy.

Source: peripheral blood mononuclear cells (PBMCs), taken at new diagnosis, from a patient treated with antithyroid drugs. All receptors come from a young woman with Graves disease.

This clonotype showed up many times. The V call is TRBV20-1, the J call TRBJ2-1, with 7 bases fitting TRBD2. The V segment lost 3 bases and the J segment 4 bases; nucleotides outside the gene matches: 6. The CDR3 length is 14 residues. Germline loops: CDR1 DFQATT, CDR2 SNEGSKA (reference sequence). The CDR3 loop reads CSASTSARYNEQFF. The CDR3 coding sequence is TGCAGTGCTAGTACTAGCGCCAGATACAATGAGCAGTTCTTC.

In the case of this clonotype: This may be a read error, as it is one base from a much larger clone. The V call is TRBV11-2, the J call TRBJ2-7; D ambiguous. CDR1 is SGHAT, CDR2 FQNNGV, per germline. The V end was cut by 0 bases, the J end by 0 bases, with 15 bases between. This CDR3 has 17 amino acids. CDR3 sequence (DNA): TGTGCCAGCAGCTTAGATCCAAGATCGGCCAGCTCCTACGAGCAGTACTTC. This sequence encodes CASSLDPRSASSYEQYF.

This clonotype was counted a few times. The chain combines TRBV7-2 with TRBJ2-1, with TRBD2 matching 12 bases. The DNA end is more similar to TRBJ2-5, so the J call may be wrong. From germline, CDR1 is SGHTA and CDR2 FQGNSA. CDR3 length: 17 amino acids. The CDR3 loop is CASSLATSGSFLETQYF. Here the CDR3 DNA reads TGTGCCAGCAGCTTAGCGACTAGCGGGAGTTTTCTGGAGACCCAGTACTTC.

V is TRBV20-1 and J is TRBJ1-3, with a weak D call TRBD1 (6 bases). The germline CDR1 and CDR2 sequences are DFQATT and SNEGSKA (reference sequence). The V gene lost 0 bases and the J gene lost 0 bases, with 12 bases spanning the gap. The CDR3 length is 16 residues. CDR3 bases: TGCAGTGCTAGAGATCGCCAGACAGGCTCTGGAAACACCATATATTTT. As protein: CSARDRQTGSGNTIYF.

The chain uses TRBV28 and TRBJ2-1, with 9 bases identical to TRBD1. The germline V gene encodes CDR1 MDHEN and CDR2 SYDVKM. The CDR3 consists of 13 residues. Trimming took 6 bases from V and 8 from J; bases not matched to a gene: 5. CDR3 protein: CASRLQGADEQFF. DNA of the CDR3: TGTGCCAGCAGGCTACAGGGGGCCGATGAGCAGTTCTTC.

This clonotype was counted once. The chain is built from TRBV7-6 and TRBJ2-3, with 8 nucleotides matching TRBD1. V lost 6 bases to trimming and J lost 5 bases; unmatched junction nucleotides: 7. The CDR3 totals 14 residues. The germline CDR1 and CDR2 sequences are SGHVS and FNYEAQ. The CDR3 sequence: CASSVQGVLDTQYF. The CDR3 coding sequence is TGTGCCAGCAGTGTACAGGGGGTTCTAGATACGCAGTATTTT.

This clonotype occurred many times. J is TRBJ2-7 and V is TRBV20-1, with TRBD2 matching over 10 bases. The CDR3 runs 13 residues. The germline CDR1 and CDR2 sequences are DFQATT and SNEGSKA (reference sequence). J was trimmed by 4 bases and V by 6 bases; bases with no gene match: 6. In nucleotides, the CDR3 is TGCAGTGCCAGCGGGAGGGCCAGGTACGAGCAGTACTTC. It codes for CSASGRARYEQYF.

V is TRBV19 and J is TRBJ2-4, with a weak D call TRBD1 (5 bases). Germline CDR1 is LNHDA and CDR2 is SQIVND (reference sequence). V was trimmed by 6 bases and J by 5 bases, leaving 20 bases between them. CDR3 length: 16 amino acids. CDR3 sequence reads: CASRNTATLGENIQYF. The CDR3 DNA reads as TGTGCCAGTAGGAATACTGCCACCTTAGGGGAAAACATTCAGTACTTC.

This clonotype was observed a few times. The CDR3 spells CASNHMRTATYEQYF. The CDR3 DNA reads TGTGCCAGCAACCACATGAGGACGGCAACCTACGAGCAGTACTTC. The rearrangement uses TRBV6-1 and TRBJ2-7; no clear D gene. The CDR3 covers 15 residues. Looked up from germline, CDR1 is MNHNS and CDR2 is SASEGT. V lost 7 bases and J lost 2, with 18 bases in between.

This clonotype appeared a few times. The CDR3 region has the DNA TGTGCCTGGAGTGTCACAGGGTTAGAGCAGTACTTC. It encodes CAWSVTGLEQYF. The rearrangement uses TRBV30 and TRBJ2-7, with D perhaps matching TRBD1 (6 bases). Trimming stripped 0 bases from V and 7 bases from J, with 10 bases between. This CDR3 contains 12 residues. Looked up from germline, CDR1 is GTSNPN and CDR2 is SVGIG (reference sequence).

The V gene is TRBV7-8, the J gene TRBJ2-1; no reliable D call. The CDR3 covers 16 residues. V lost 1 base and J lost 4, with 14 bases in between. CDR1 SGHVS and CDR2 FQNEAQ come from the germline V gene. The DNA for the CDR3 is TGTGCCAGCAGCTTAGACATCGGCAGATTGTACAATGAGCAGTTCTTC. Residues: CASSLDIGRLYNEQFF. Looking up the rest from reference TRBV7-8 and TRBJ2-1 gives the full variable domain: GAGVSQSPRYKVAKRGQDVALRCDPISGHVSLFWYQQALGQGPEFLTYFQNEAQLDKSGLPSDRFFAERPEGSVSTLKIQRTQQEDSAVYLCASSLDIGRLYNEQFFGPGTRLTVL.

The rearrangement uses TRBV25-1 and TRBJ1-6; 7 nucleotides match TRBD1. The CDR3 is made up of 16 amino acids. After removal of 4 bases from V and 6 bases from J, the junction contained 9 bases not matched to a gene. CDR1 is MGHDK and CDR2 is SYGVNS in the germline V gene. CDR3 sequence (DNA): TGTGCCAGCAGTGGGCAGACAGGGCTGGGTAATTCACCCCTCCACTTT. This sequence encodes CASSGQTGLGNSPLHF.

A few counts support this clonotype. V usage is TRBV9 and J usage is TRBJ2-3; D is unclear. The germline gives CDR1 SGDLS, CDR2 YYNGEE. This CDR3 region has 16 residues. V was cut by 4 bases and J by 2 bases, with 17 bases left in between. The CDR3 nucleotides read TGTGCCAGCAGCTTTCAAGCGCCTACCCCCACAGATACGCAGTATTTT. Translated: CASSFQAPTPTDTQYF.

This clonotype was recorded many times. The rearrangement links TRBV20-1 to TRBJ2-3; the match to TRBD2 covers 9 bases. This CDR3 contains 12 residues. Germline CDR1 reads DFQATT; CDR2 reads SNEGSKA (reference sequence). V lost 4 bases and J lost 5; bases outside the gene matches: 1. CDR3 sequence (DNA): TGCAGTGCTACTAGCGGGATAGATACGCAGTATTTT. Its translation is CSATSGIDTQYF.

This clonotype was picked up many times. This chain links TRBV2 with TRBJ1-2; perhaps TRBD1 as D (5 bases). V gave up 6 bases and J gave up 4 bases, with 18 bases separating them. The germline V gene has CDR1 SNHLY and CDR2 FYNNEI. CDR3 length: 15 residues. The CDR3: CASRGGYRILYGYTF. CDR3 bases: TGTGCCAGCAGAGGAGGTTACAGGATTCTCTATGGCTACACCTTC.

Turning to this clonotype: This could be a read error, since a much larger clone is one nucleotide away. The rearrangement links TRBV6-1 to TRBJ2-7; 7 nucleotides match TRBD1. CDR3 size: 14 residues. Germline-derived CDR1 and CDR2 are MNHNS and SASEGT. The CDR3 nucleotides read TGTTCCAGCTACCACCGGGACAGAACCTACGAGCAGTACTTC. Its translation: CSSYHRDRTYEQYF.

This clonotype was picked up a small number of times. V usage is TRBV3-1 and J usage is TRBJ1-2; D is possibly TRBD1 (5 bases). The V end lost 2 bases, the J end lost 7 bases, and 11 bases lay between the germline ends. The CDR3 is 13 amino acids. Germline V gene data show CDR1 as LGHDT and CDR2 as YNNKEL (reference sequence). This CDR3 is CASSQMEGTGYTF. Written as DNA, the CDR3 is TGTGCCAGCAGCCAAATGGAGGGGACTGGCTACACCTTC.

This clonotype was found many times. This chain joins TRBV28 and TRBJ1-1, with D unclear. The CDR3 runs 13 residues. Trimming stripped 5 bases from V and 4 bases from J, with 11 bases between. Germline CDR1 is MDHEN and CDR2 is SYDVKM. The CDR3 loop reads CASSRSWGTEAFF. The CDR3 bases are TGTGCCAGCAGTCGCAGTTGGGGCACTGAAGCTTTCTTT.

About this clonotype itself: This clone may be a read error of a much larger clone one base away. The chain links TRBV7-2 to TRBJ2-1, with 9 bases that match TRBD2. The V segment lost 5 bases and the J segment 5 bases; nucleotides outside the gene matches: 10. The germline V gene encodes CDR1 SGHTA and CDR2 FQGNSA. The length of the CDR3 is 16 residues. The DNA of the CDR3 is TGTGCCAGCAGCCCACCGGGACTAGCAGCGCACAATGAGCAGTTCTTC. Encoded protein: CASSPPGLAAHNEQFF.

This clonotype occurred many times. The chain recombines TRBV12-3 or TRBV12-4 with TRBJ1-1; maybe TRBD1 (5 bases). Trimming pared 4 bases from V and 1 base from J, leaving 10 bases between. The CDR3 totals 14 residues. This CDR3 is CASSWGRWNTEAFF. The CDR3 region has the DNA TGTGCCAGCAGTTGGGGACGGTGGAACACTGAAGCTTTCTTT.

In its sample, this clonotype was seen many times. This rearrangement joins TRBV3-1 to TRBJ1-2, with D tentatively TRBD1 (5 bases). The CDR3 has 12 residues. V was pared by 3 bases and J by 3 bases, with 5 bases between. CDR1 and CDR2 from the germline V gene are LGHDT and YNNKEL (reference sequence). The CDR3, as DNA: TGTGCCAGCAGCCAGGGGCACTATGGCTACACCTTC. It codes for CASSQGHYGYTF. Supplemented by reference TRBV3-1 and TRBJ1-2, the full variable domain reads DTAVSQTPKYLVTQMGNDKSIKCEQNLGHDTMYWYKQDSKKFLKIMFSYNNKELIINETVPNRFSPKSPDKAHLNLHINSLELGDSAVYFCASSQGHYGYTFGSGTRLTVV.

The chain carries TRBV20-1 and TRBJ1-4, with D unclear. Germline V gene lookup returns CDR1 DFQATT and CDR2 SNEGSKA (reference sequence). The CDR3 totals 12 residues. Between the trimmed V and J ends, which lost 7 bases and 2 bases, there was a span of 8 bases. This CDR3 reads CSVDGTNEKLFF. The CDR3 DNA reads TGCAGTGTCGACGGGACTAATGAAAAACTGTTTTTT.

This clonotype was seen a handful of times. The chain has TRBV20-1 and TRBJ1-1; D may be TRBD1 (5 bases). This CDR3 is 12 amino acids long. V lost 3 bases and J lost 1, with 6 bases in between. CDR1 is DFQATT, CDR2 SNEGSKA, per germline (reference sequence). In DNA form, the CDR3 reads TGCAGTGCTAGGGACACGAACACTGAAGCTTTCTTT. This gives the protein CSARDTNTEAFF.

This clonotype was recorded a few times. V usage is TRBV14 and J usage is TRBJ2-1; TRBD1 is a possible D gene (6 bases). The germline gives CDR1 SGHDN, CDR2 FVKESK. The CDR3 is 16 residues long. The germline V and J ends were trimmed by 0 bases and 9 bases, with 18 bases remaining between them. The CDR3 sequence is CASSQERQGISVEQFF. The CDR3 nucleotides are TGTGCCAGCAGCCAAGAACGCCAGGGGATATCTGTTGAGCAGTTCTTC.

As DNA, the CDR3 is TGTGCCAGCACCCCGAGAACAGGGGCCCATTACTATGGCTACACCTTC. Translating gives CASTPRTGAHYYGYTF. The V gene is TRBV6-1, the J gene TRBJ1-2, with TRBD1 identical over 7 bases. This CDR3 has 16 amino acids. Looked up from germline, CDR1 is MNHNS and CDR2 is SASEGT. V lost 7 bases to trimming and J lost 3 bases; unmatched junction nucleotides: 14.

This clonotype was found a few times. V and J are TRBV14 and TRBJ2-1; the D is unclear. This CDR3 is 14 amino acids long. Looked up from germline, CDR1 is SGHDN and CDR2 is FVKESK. Deletions cut 2 bases from V and 4 bases from J, with 9 bases between. CDR3 nucleotides: TGTGCCAGCAGCCAACCCACGGGTTACAATGAGCAGTTCTTC. Translated: CASSQPTGYNEQFF. Looking up the rest from reference TRBV14 and TRBJ2-1 gives the full variable domain: EAGVTQFPSHSVIEKGQTVTLRCDPISGHDNLYWYRRVMGKEIKFLLHFVKESKQDESGMPNNRFLAERTGGTYSTLKVQPAELEDSGVYFCASSQPTGYNEQFFGPGTRLTVL.